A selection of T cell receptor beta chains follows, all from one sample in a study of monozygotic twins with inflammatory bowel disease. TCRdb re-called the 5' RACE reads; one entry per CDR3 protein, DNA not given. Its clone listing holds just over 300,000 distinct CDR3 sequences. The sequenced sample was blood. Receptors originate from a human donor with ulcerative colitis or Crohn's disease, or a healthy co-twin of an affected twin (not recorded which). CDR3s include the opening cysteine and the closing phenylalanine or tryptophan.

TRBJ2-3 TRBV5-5 CASSRDIYQNMADTQYF
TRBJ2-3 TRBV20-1 CSALLARTDTQYF
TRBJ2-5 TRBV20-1 CSARRPGGETQYF
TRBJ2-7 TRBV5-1 CASSWGGDGEQYF
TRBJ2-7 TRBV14 CASSKSGTYDEQYF
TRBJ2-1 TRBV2 CASRGDRGDNEQFF
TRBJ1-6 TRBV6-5 CASSSGGGLTNSPLHF
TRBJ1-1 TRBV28 CASRLLHTLNTEAFF
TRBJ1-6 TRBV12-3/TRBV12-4 CASTLTGQYSPLHF
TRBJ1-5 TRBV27 CASSFFGGGNQPQHF
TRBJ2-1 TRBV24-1 CATSDPFGGSGNDEQFF
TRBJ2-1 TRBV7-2 CASSFAKREGDEQFF
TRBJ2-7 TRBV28 CATTNGGSTYEQYF
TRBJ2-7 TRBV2 CASNSLATYYEQYF
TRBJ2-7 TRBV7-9 CASTENYEQYF
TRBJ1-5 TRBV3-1 CASSQDAGGIQPQHF
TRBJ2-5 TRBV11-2 CASSLGTRQETQYF
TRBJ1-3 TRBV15 CATADRAGNTIYF
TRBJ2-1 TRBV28 CASRKGEEAYNEQFF
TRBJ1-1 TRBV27 CASSRQTGVNTEAFF
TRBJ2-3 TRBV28 CASTAWEGGTDTQYF
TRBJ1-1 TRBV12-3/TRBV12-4 CASRTAGKNTEAFF
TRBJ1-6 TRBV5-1 CASSSTTADSPLHF
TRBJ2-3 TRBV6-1 CASSATENTQYF